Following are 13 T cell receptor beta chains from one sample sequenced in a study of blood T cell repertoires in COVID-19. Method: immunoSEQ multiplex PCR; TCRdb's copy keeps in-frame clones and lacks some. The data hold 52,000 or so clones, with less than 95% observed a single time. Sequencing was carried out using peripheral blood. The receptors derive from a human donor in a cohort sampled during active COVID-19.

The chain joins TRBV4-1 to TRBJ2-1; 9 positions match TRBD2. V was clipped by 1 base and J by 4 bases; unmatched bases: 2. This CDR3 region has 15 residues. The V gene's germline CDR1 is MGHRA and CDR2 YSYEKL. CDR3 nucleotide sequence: TGCGCCAGCAGCCAAGTGCTAGCGGGGTACAATGAGCAGTTCTTC. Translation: CASSQVLAGYNEQFF.

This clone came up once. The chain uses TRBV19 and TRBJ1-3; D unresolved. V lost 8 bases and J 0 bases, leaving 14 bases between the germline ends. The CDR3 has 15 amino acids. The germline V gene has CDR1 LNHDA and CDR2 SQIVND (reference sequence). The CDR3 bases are TGTGCCAGTGGAATAGACGTTAGCTCTGGAAACACCATATATTTT. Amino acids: CASGIDVSSGNTIYF.

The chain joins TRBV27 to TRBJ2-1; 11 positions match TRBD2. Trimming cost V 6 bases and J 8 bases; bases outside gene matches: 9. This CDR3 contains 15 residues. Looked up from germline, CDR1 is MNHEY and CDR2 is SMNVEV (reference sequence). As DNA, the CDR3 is TGTGCCAGCAGATTTAGCGGGAGGGCTTCCCATGAGCAGTTCTTC. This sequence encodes CASRFSGRASHEQFF.

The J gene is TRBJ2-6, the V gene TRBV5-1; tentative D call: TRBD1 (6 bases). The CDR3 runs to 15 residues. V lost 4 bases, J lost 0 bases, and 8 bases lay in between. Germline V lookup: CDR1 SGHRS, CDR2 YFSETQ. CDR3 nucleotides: TGCGCCAGCAGCCTACAGGGCTCTGGGGCCAACGTCCTGACTTTC. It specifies CASSLQGSGANVLTF.

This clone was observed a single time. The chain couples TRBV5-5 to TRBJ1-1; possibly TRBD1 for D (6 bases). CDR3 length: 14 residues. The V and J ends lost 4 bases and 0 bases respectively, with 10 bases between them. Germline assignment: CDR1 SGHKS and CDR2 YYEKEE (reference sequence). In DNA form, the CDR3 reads TGTGCCAGCAGCCCCCAGGGGCTGAACACTGAAGCTTTCTTT. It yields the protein CASSPQGLNTEAFF.

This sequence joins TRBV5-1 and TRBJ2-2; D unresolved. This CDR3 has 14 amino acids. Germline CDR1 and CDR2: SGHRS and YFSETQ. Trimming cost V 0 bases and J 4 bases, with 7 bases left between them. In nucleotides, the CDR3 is TGCGCCAGCAGCTTGGTAGTTGGCACCGGGGAGCTGTTTTTT. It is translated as CASSLVVGTGELFF.

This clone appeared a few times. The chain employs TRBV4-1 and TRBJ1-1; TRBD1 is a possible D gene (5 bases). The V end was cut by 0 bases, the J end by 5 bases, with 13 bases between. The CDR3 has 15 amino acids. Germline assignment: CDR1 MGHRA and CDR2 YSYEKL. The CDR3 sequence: CASSQDVLGGTEAFF. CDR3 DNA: TGCGCCAGCAGCCAAGACGTTCTGGGGGGAACTGAAGCTTTCTTT.

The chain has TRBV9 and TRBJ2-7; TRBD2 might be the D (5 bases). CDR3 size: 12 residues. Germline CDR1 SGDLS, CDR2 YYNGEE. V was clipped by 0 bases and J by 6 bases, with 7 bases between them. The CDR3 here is CASSVDAGEQYF. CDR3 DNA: TGTGCCAGCAGCGTAGATGCGGGCGAGCAGTACTTC. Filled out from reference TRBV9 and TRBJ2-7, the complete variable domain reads DSGVTQTPKHLITATGQRVTLRCSPRSGDLSVYWYQQSLDQGLQFLIQYYNGEERAKGNILERFSAQQFPDLHSELNLSSLELGDSALYFCASSVDAGEQYFGPGTRLTVT.

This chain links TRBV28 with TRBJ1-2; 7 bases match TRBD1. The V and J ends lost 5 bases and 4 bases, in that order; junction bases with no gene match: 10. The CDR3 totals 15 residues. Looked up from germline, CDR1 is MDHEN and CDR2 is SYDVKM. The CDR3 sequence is CASSPQTGLGYGYTF. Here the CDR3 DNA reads TGTGCCAGCAGTCCCCAGACAGGGTTGGGCTATGGCTACACCTTC.

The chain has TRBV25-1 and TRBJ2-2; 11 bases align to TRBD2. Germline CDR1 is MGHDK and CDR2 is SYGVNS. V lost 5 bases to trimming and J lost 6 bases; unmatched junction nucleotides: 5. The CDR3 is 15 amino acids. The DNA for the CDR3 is TGTGCCAGCAGTTTACGGACTAGCGGGTCCGGGGAGCTGTTTTTT. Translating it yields CASSLRTSGSGELFF.

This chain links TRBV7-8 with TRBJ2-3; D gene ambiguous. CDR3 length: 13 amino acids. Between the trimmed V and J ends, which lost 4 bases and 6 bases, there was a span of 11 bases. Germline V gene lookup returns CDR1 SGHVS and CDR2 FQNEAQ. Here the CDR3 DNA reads TGTGCCAGCAGCTCTGCGGTGCACGATACGCAGTATTTT. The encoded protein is CASSSAVHDTQYF.

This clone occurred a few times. The CDR3 region is CASSIDRVGYTF. CDR3 DNA sequence: TGTGCCAGTAGTATCGACAGGGTTGGCTACACCTTC. The J gene is TRBJ1-2, the V gene TRBV19; 7 bases line up with TRBD1. J was trimmed by 7 bases and V by 3 bases; bases with no gene match: 2. The CDR3 totals 12 residues. The germline V gene has CDR1 LNHDA and CDR2 SQIVND (reference sequence).

CDR3 in DNA: TGTGCCAGTGATAGACAGGGGGGCCGTGAGCAGTTCTTC. It encodes CASDRQGGREQFF. This chain connects TRBV19 to TRBJ2-1; TRBD1 aligns across 9 bases. Germline CDR1 and CDR2: LNHDA and SQIVND (reference sequence). The CDR3 is 13 amino acids. V was pared by 8 bases and J by 9 bases, with 8 bases of the junction left unmatched.